This is a list of T cell receptor beta chains from one sample in a study of T-cell reconstitution after alpha-beta-depleted transplantation in children. TCRdb processed the PCR reads anew with MiXCR; each CDR3 protein has one entry. This sample has 200,000 to 300,000 distinct CDR3 sequences; 12% occur once, and the top ten carry around 2.8%. This specimen consisted of PBMCs from the stem cell graft donor, obtained from the stem cell graft. These receptors came from a human donor who donated a stem cell graft to a child with acute lymphoblastic leukemia. Each CDR3 is given without its conserved first and last residue. The order of the fields is V gene, CDR3 length, J gene, D gene, CDR3 protein. A D gene is named only where the DNA matches it firmly.

TRBV5-8,12,TRBJ1-2,-,ASSPGGRRLGYT
TRBV5-5,11,TRBJ1-3,-,ASSFVGRDTIY
TRBV18,14,TRBJ1-5,TRBD1,ASSPSGQGGNQPQH
TRBV29-1,12,TRBJ2-3,TRBD2,SVLSRGGPDTQY
TRBV25-1,10,TRBJ1-2,-,ASRPGNYGYT
TRBV10-1,13,TRBJ2-7,TRBD2,ASSDGASGSYEQY
TRBV27,12,TRBJ1-2,TRBD1,ASRTGTGGNGYT
TRBV6-1,12,TRBJ2-7,TRBD2,ASSRGGPSYEQY
TRBV28,11,TRBJ2-7,-,ASSSRFEYEQY
TRBV7-9,9,TRBJ2-1,-,ASETYNEQF
TRBV7-6,13,TRBJ2-7,-,ASSPRGGKPYEQY
TRBV7-2,14,TRBJ2-3,TRBD2,ASSESLLASTDTQY
TRBV6-6,10,TRBJ2-1,-,ASSYRRGEQF
TRBV19,13,TRBJ2-7,-,ASSPEAGNSYEQY
TRBV4-3,13,TRBJ2-3,-,ASSPSLSPTDTQY
TRBV28,11,TRBJ2-1,-,ASSYPIGNEQF
TRBV20-1,11,TRBJ2-5,-,SAELGVQETQY
TRBV10-2,13,TRBJ2-1,-,ASSEPGVSGSEQF
TRBV5-1,12,TRBJ1-6,-,ASSVDPYNSPLH
TRBV29-1,10,TRBJ1-1,TRBD1,SVDRAGAEAF
TRBV7-2,12,TRBJ2-5,-,ASSSSRRDETQY
TRBV6-1,12,TRBJ2-1,TRBD2,ASIASGSSGEQF
TRBV7-2,14,TRBJ2-3,-,ASSLANQGAADTQY
TRBV7-2,12,TRBJ2-1,TRBD1,ASSLAGQGNEQF
TRBV7-9,15,TRBJ2-5,-,ASSLSHSSSWGETQY
TRBV7-9,14,TRBJ2-1,TRBD2,ASSSETSGRRNEQF
TRBV7-2,12,TRBJ2-7,-,ASRWSKGPYEQY
TRBV19,11,TRBJ1-1,-,ASSTTGGTEAF
TRBV5-6,13,TRBJ2-1,-,ASKGGQGVYNEQF
TRBV18,14,TRBJ1-4,-,ASSPNPPGTNEKLF
TRBV29-1,13,TRBJ1-2,-,SVEDLTENNYGYT
TRBV28,13,TRBJ2-7,TRBD2,ASSLYSGRLYEQY
TRBV3-1,13,TRBJ2-7,-,ASSQDTVSSYEQY
TRBV20-1,12,TRBJ2-3,TRBD2,SARLAGASDTQY
TRBV28,14,TRBJ2-1,-,ASSYFAGSSYNEQF
TRBV28,15,TRBJ2-3,-,ASSFRPQGRSTDTQY
TRBV24-1,12,TRBJ2-3,-,ATSERGSTDTQY
TRBV6-6,11,TRBJ1-2,TRBD1,ASTGTGGGGYT
TRBV6-2/TRBV6-3,10,TRBJ2-2,-,ASSPEIGELF
TRBV2,12,TRBJ2-2,TRBD2,ASMTQGGTGELF
TRBV20-1,16,TRBJ2-5,TRBD2,SAPPPTPGTSGGETQY
TRBV9,11,TRBJ1-1,-,ASSPPTLTEAF
TRBV9,13,TRBJ2-2,-,ASSPRAPDTGELF
TRBV7-9,11,TRBJ1-4,-,ASAEGADEKLF
TRBV5-1,13,TRBJ1-2,TRBD1,ASSLEDRGNYGYT